The 8 T cell receptor beta chains reported below all come from one sample, sequenced in a study of cytomegalovirus exposure and HLA in healthy donors. PCR amplification relied on 60 Vbeta primers (plus 13 Jbeta primers). Sequenced by immunoSEQ multiplex PCR; TCRdb stores in-frame clones only, minus some. This sample carries 100,000 to 150,000 clones, roughly 78% of them seen once, and the ten largest clones take around 4%. Sample: PBMCs. The receptors stem from a man aged 25 to 45 in good health and CMV-seronegative.

J is TRBJ2-7 and V is TRBV6-5; maybe TRBD1 (7 bases). The CDR3 has 14 residues. Looked up from germline, CDR1 is MNHEY and CDR2 is SVGAGI. V was cut by 5 bases and J by 2 bases, with 13 bases left in between. The CDR3 protein is CASSRQGLTYEQYF. The CDR3 DNA reads as TGTGCCAGCAGTCGACAGGGACTTACCTACGAGCAGTACTTC.

The chain links TRBV28 to TRBJ1-2; the D gene is possibly TRBD1 (6 bases). Per germline, CDR1 MDHEN and CDR2 SYDVKM. The V gene lost 6 bases and the J gene lost 5 bases, with 19 bases spanning the gap. CDR3 length equals 15 residues. The CDR3 loop reads CASRLREGGGYGYTF. The CDR3 DNA is TGTGCCAGCAGACTCCGGGAGGGGGGCGGTTATGGCTACACCTTC.

This clone came up once. The chain couples TRBV14 to TRBJ2-6; D is possibly TRBD2 (6 bases). CDR1 is SGHDN and CDR2 is FVKESK in the germline V gene. The length of the CDR3 is 16 residues. Trimming stripped 2 bases from V and 2 bases from J, with 10 bases between. Here the CDR3 DNA reads TGTGCCAGCAGCCAACCGCGGGGCCCTGGGGCCAACGTCCTGACTTTC. Translated, it gives CASSQPRGPGANVLTF.

The chain is built from TRBV11-2 and TRBJ2-3; possibly TRBD1 for D (5 bases). Germline CDR1 and CDR2: SGHAT and FQNNGV. V lost 0 bases and J lost 4, with 20 bases in between. The CDR3 spans 18 residues. The CDR3 loop reads CASSLDGFGPGSADTQYF. CDR3 coding DNA: TGTGCCAGCAGCTTAGATGGTTTCGGTCCAGGGTCGGCAGATACGCAGTATTTT.

The gene calls are TRBV6-5 and TRBJ2-7; 8 nucleotides line up with TRBD2. Germline CDR1 and CDR2: MNHEY and SVGAGI. The CDR3 loop spans 15 amino acids. Trimming cost V 0 bases and J 3 bases; bases outside gene matches: 4. CDR3 coding DNA: TGTGCCAGCAGTTACTCCAGCGGGGGAGGCTACGAGCAGTACTTC. Translating gives CASSYSSGGGYEQYF.

The genes are TRBV19 and TRBJ1-1, with a weak D call TRBD1 (6 bases). The germline V gene has CDR1 LNHDA and CDR2 SQIVND (reference sequence). This CDR3 is built from 14 residues. V was clipped by 1 base and J by 8 bases, with 14 bases between them. The CDR3: CASSIGQEISEAFF. The CDR3 DNA is TGTGCCAGTAGTATAGGACAGGAGATATCAGAAGCTTTCTTT.

The chain combines TRBV5-1 with TRBJ2-5; TRBD1 agrees at 12 bases. The CDR3 is 15 amino acids. Trimming took 3 bases from V and 5 from J; bases not matched to a gene: 5. Germline CDR1 SGHRS, CDR2 YFSETQ. The CDR3 DNA follows: TGCGCCAGCAGCTCGGGGACAGGGGGCCGGGAGACCCAGTACTTC. Its protein is CASSSGTGGRETQYF. The whole variable domain, remainder taken from reference TRBV5-1 and TRBJ2-5, is KAGVTQTPRYLIKTRGQQVTLSCSPISGHRSVSWYQQTPGQGLQFLFEYFSETQRNKGNFPGRFSGRQFSNSRSEMNVSTLELGDSALYLCASSSGTGGRETQYFGPGTRLLVL.

This clone was counted between two and nine times. V usage is TRBV19 and J usage is TRBJ1-2, with D possibly TRBD1 on 6 matching bases. The CDR3 contains 16 residues. V gave up 5 bases and J gave up 3 bases, with 19 bases separating them. In germline, CDR1 is LNHDA, CDR2 SQIVND (reference sequence). The CDR3 spells CASSPPRTVFHYGYTF. The CDR3 DNA is TGTGCCAGTAGTCCGCCACGGACAGTATTCCACTATGGCTACACCTTC.